A single T cell receptor (beta chain) is shown here with its context. Its antigen is undetermined. Method: immunoSEQ multiplex PCR; TCRdb's copy keeps in-frame clones and lacks some. This sample has under 200,000 clones, with about 90% found just once. The data derive from a study of T cell responses to AZD1222 COVID-19 vaccine. Regarding the study as a whole: Repertoire collection took place solely once the T cell response had peaked. Spike-specific TCR breadth and depth rose after two AZD1222 doses.

CDR3 length: 16 amino acids. CDR1 SGHDN and CDR2 FVKESK come from the germline V gene. With 1 base clipped from V and 7 bases from J, the junction kept 8 bases outside the gene matches. This receptor was identified in an adult in good health. Source: peripheral blood, taken on day 0 of AZD1222 vaccination. The chain links TRBV14 to TRBJ2-1, with 9 positions matching TRBD2. CDR3 amino acids: CASSQGGSGRTNEQFF. Here the CDR3 DNA reads TGTGCCAGCAGCCAAGGGGGGAGCGGGAGGACGAATGAGCAGTTCTTC.